This TCR beta chain was profiled in a study of shared clonotypes between healthy human individuals. Study-wide results and caveats: Only blood samples were collected, and tissue repertoires likely differ. The represented genetic and exposure-history diversity was limited by the small number of donors.

This CDR3 comprises 13 residues. Looked up from germline, CDR1 is SGHTA and CDR2 is FQGNSA. The trim removed 5 bases at V and 9 bases at J, leaving 9 bases unmatched. Profiling relied on immunoSEQ multiplex PCR, and the TCRdb table lists in-frame clones only, not all of them. The table includes some 510,000 clones, about four fifths detected once. This clone was counted only a few times. Its antigen is still unknown. This TCR was sampled from a woman between 40 and 50 years old in good health. Some clones in this sample may be carry-over from other donors' samples. Sequencing was performed on PBMCs. V gene TRBV7-2 combines with J gene TRBJ2-5; TRBD1 matches at 7 bases. CDR3 protein: CASSLTLTGAQYF. The CDR3 nucleotides are TGTGCCAGCAGCCTCACACTTACAGGGGCCCAGTACTTC.